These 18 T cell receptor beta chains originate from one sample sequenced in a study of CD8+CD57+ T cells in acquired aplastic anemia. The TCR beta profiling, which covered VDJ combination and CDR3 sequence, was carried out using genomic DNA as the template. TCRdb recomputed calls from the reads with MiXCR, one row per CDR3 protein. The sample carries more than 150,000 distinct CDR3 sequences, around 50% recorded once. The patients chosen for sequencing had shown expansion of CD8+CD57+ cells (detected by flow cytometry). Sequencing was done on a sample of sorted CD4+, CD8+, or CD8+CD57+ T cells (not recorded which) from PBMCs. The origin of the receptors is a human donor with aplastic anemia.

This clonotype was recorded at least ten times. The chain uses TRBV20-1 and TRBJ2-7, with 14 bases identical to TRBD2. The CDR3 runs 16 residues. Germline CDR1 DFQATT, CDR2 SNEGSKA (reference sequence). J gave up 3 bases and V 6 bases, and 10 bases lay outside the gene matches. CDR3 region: CSATGTSGGRYYEQYF. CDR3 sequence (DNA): TGCAGTGCGACCGGGACTAGCGGGGGCCGATACTACGAGCAGTACTTC.

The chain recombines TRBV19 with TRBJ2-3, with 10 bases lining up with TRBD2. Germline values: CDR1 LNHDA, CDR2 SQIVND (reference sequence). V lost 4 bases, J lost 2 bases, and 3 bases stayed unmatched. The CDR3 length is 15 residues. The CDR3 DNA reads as TGTGCCAGTAGTAACGGACTAGCGGACACAGATACGCAGTATTTT. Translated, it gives CASSNGLADTDTQYF.

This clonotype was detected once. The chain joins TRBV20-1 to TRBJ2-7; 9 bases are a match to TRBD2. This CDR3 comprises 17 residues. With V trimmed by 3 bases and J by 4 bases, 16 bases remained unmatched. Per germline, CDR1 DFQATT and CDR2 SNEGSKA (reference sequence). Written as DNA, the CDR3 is TGCAGTGCTAGGGCCCAAGCGGGGGGTATCCTTAGGTACGAGCAGTACTTC. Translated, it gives CSARAQAGGILRYEQYF.

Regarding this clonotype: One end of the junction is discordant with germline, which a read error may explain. The CDR3, as DNA: TGTGCCAGCACTAACACAGGGAACATTGAAGCTTTCTTT. It is translated as CASTNTGNIEAFF. The genes are TRBV3-1 and TRBJ1-1; tentatively, D is TRBD1 (6 bases). The CDR3 is 13 residues long. In germline, CDR1 is LGHDT, CDR2 YNNKEL (reference sequence).

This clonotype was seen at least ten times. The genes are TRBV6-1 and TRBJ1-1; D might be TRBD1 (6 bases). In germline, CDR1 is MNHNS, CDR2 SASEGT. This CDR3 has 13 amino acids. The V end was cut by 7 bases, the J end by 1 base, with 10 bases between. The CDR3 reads CASTAGQNTEAFF. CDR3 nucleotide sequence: TGTGCCAGCACGGCGGGACAGAACACTGAAGCTTTCTTT.

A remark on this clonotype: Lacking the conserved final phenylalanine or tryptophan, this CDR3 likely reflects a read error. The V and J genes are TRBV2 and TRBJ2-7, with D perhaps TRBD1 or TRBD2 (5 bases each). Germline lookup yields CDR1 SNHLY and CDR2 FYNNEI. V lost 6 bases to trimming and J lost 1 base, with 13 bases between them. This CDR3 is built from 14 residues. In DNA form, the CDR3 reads TGTGCCAGCAGGTCCGGGACGGGGTCCTACGAGCAGTACTCC. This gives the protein CASRSGTGSYEQYS.

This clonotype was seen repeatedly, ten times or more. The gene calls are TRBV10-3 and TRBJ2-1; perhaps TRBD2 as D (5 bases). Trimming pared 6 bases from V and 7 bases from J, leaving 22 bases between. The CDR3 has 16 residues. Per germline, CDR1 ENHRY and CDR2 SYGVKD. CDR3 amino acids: CAIRAAAGREGNEQFF. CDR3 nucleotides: TGTGCCATCAGAGCGGCGGCCGGGCGCGAGGGAAATGAGCAGTTCTTC.

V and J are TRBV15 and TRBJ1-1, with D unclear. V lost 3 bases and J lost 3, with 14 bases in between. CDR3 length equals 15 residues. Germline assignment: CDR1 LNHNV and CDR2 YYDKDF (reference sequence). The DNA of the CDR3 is TGTGCCACCAGCAGTAATCGGGCACGGGACACTGAAGCTTTCTTT. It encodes CATSSNRARDTEAFF. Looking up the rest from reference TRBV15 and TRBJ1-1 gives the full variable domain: DAMVIQNPRYQVTQFGKPVTLSCSQTLNHNVMYWYQQKSSQAPKLLFHYYDKDFNNEADTPDNFQSRRPNTSFCFLDIRSPGLGDTAMYLCATSSNRARDTEAFFGQGTRLTVV.

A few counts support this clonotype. Written as DNA, the CDR3 is TGTGCCAGCAGCTTATCGGAGGTGCAGCCCCAGCATTTT. This gives the protein CASSLSEVQPQHF. The chain is built from TRBV7-3 and TRBJ1-5; D not resolved. CDR3 size: 13 residues. The V gene's germline CDR1 is SGHTA and CDR2 FQGTGA. V was shortened by 2 bases and J by 7 bases, with 9 bases between the two germline ends.

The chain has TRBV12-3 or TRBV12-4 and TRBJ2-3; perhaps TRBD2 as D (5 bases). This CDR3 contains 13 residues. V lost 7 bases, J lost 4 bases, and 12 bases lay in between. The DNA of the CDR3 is TGTGCCAGCAATCGGGGAACGGCAGATACGCAGTATTTT. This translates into CASNRGTADTQYF.

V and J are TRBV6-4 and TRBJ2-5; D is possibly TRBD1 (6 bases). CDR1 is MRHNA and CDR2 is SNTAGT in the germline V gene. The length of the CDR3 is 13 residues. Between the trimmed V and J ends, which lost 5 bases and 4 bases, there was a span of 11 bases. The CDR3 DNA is TGTGCCAGCAGTAACAGGGTCGGAGAGACCCAGTACTTC. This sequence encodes CASSNRVGETQYF.

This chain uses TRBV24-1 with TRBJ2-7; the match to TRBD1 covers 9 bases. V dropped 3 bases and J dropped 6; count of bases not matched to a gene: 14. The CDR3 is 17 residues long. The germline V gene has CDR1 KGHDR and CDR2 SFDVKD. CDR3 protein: CATSDPRPGQGGLEQYF. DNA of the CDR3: TGTGCCACCAGTGATCCGCGACCGGGACAGGGAGGCCTCGAGCAGTACTTC.

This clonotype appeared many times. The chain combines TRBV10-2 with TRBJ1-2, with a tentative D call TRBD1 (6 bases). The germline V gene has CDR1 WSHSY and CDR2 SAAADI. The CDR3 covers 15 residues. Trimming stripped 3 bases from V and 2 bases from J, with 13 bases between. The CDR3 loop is CASSDFTGSNYGYTF. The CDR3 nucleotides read TGCGCCAGCAGTGACTTCACAGGGTCCAACTATGGCTACACCTTC.

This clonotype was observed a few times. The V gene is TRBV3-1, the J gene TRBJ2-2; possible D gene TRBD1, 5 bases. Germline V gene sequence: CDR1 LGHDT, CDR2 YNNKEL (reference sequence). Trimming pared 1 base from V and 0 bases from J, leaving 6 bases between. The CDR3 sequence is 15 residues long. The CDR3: CASSQGTSNTGELFF. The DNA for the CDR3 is TGTGCCAGCAGCCAAGGGACATCGAACACCGGGGAGCTGTTTTTT.

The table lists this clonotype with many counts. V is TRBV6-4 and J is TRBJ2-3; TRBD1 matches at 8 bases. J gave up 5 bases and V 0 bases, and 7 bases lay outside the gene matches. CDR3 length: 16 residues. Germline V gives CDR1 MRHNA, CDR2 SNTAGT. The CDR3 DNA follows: TGTGCCAGCAGTGACTCTGGCAGGGGGCAGGTAGATACGCAGTATTTT. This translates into CASSDSGRGQVDTQYF.

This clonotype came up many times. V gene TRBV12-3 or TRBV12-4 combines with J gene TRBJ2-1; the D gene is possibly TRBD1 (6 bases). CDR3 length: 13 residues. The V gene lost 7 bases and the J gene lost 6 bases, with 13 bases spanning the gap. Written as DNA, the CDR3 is TGTGCCAGCACCCTCGGGACATTCAATGAGCAGTTCTTC. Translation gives CASTLGTFNEQFF.

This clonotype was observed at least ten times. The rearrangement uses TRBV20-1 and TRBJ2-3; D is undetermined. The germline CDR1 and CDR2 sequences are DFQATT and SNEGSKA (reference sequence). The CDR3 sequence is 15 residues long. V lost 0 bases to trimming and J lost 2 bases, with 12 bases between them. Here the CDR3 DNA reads TGCAGTGCTAGAGAGCCGAACAGCTACACAGATACGCAGTATTTT. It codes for CSAREPNSYTDTQYF.

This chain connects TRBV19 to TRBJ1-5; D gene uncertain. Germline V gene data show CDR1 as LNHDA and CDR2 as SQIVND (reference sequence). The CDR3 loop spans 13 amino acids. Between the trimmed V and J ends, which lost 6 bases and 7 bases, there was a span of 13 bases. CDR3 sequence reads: CASSPGGFQPQHF. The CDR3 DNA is TGTGCCAGTAGCCCAGGAGGGTTCCAGCCCCAGCATTTT.